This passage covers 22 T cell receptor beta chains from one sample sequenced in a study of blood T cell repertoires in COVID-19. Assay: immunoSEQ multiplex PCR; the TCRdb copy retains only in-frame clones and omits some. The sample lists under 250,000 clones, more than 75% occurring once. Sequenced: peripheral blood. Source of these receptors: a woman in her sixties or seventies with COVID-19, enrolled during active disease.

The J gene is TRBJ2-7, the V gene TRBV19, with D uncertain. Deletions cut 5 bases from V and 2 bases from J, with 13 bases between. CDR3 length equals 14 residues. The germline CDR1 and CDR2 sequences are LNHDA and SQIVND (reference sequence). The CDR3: CASSRTFGPYEQYF. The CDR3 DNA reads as TGTGCCAGTAGTCGCACATTTGGCCCCTACGAGCAGTACTTC.

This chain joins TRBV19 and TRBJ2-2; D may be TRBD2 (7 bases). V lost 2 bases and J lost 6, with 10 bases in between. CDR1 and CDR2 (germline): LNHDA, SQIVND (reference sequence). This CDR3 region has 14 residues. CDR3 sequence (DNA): TGTGCCAGTAGTATACGAGGGGGGGCCGGGGAGCTGTTTTTT. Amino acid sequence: CASSIRGGAGELFF.

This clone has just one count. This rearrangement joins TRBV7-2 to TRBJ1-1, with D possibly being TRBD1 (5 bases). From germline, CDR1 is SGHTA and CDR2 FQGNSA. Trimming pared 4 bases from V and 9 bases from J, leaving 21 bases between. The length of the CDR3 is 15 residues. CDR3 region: CASSSQVWGGLQAFF. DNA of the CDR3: TGTGCCAGCAGCTCACAAGTTTGGGGGGGTCTTCAAGCTTTCTTT.

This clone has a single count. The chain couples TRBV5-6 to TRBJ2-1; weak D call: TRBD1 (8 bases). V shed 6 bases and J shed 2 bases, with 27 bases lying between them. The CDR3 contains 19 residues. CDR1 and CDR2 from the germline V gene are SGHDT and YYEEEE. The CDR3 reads CASNPQGAGESGPYNEQFF. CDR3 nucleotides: TGTGCCAGCAACCCCCAGGGGGCGGGAGAATCGGGCCCCTACAATGAGCAGTTCTTC. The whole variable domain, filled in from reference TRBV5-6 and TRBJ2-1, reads DAGVTQSPTHLIKTRGQQVTLRCSPKSGHDTVSWYQQALGQGPQFIFQYYEEEERQRGNFPDRFSGHQFPNYSSELNVNALLLGDSALYLCASNPQGAGESGPYNEQFFGPGTRLTVL.

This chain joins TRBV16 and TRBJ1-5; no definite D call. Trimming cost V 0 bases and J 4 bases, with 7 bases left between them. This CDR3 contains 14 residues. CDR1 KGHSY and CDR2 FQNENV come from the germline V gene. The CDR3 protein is CASSQSTGNQPQHF. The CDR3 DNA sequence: TGTGCCAGCAGCCAATCGACGGGGAATCAGCCCCAGCATTTT.

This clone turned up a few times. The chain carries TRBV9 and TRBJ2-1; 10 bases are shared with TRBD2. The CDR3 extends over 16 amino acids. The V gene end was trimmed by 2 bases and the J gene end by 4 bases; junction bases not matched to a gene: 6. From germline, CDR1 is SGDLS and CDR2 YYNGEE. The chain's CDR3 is CASSVLSGGVYNEQFF. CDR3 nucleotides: TGTGCCAGCAGCGTCTTAAGCGGGGGGGTATACAATGAGCAGTTCTTC.

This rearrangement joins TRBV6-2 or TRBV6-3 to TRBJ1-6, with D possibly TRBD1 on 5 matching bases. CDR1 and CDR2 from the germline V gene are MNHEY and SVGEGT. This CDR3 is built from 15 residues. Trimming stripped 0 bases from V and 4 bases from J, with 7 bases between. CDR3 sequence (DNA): TGTGCCAGCAGTTACTCCAGGGCGTATAATTCACCCCTCCACTTT. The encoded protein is CASSYSRAYNSPLHF.

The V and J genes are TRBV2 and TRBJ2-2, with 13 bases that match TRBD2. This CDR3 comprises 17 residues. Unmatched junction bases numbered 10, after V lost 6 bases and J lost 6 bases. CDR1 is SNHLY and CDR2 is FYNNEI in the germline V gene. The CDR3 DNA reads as TGTGCCAGCAGGACCGATATTGGACTAGCGGGAGCCGGGGAGCTGTTTTTT. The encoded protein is CASRTDIGLAGAGELFF.

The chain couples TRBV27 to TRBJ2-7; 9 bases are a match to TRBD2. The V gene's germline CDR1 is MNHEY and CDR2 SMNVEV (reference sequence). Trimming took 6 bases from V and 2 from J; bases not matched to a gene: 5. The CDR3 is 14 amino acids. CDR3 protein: CASSPLAGPYEQYF. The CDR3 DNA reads TGTGCCAGCAGCCCTCTAGCGGGGCCCTACGAGCAGTACTTC.

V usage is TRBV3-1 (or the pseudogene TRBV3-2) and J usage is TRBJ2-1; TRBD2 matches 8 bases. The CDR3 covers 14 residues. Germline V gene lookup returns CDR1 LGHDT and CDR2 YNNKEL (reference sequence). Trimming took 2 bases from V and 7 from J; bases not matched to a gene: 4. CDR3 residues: CASSQNGRGNEQFF. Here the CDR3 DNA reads TGTGCCAGCAGCCAAAACGGGAGGGGAAATGAGCAGTTCTTC.

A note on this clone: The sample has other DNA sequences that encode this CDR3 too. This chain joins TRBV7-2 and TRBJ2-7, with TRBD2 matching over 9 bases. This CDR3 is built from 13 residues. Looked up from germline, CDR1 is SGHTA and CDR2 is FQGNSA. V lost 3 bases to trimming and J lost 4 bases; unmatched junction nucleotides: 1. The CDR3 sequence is CASSLGLAYEQYF. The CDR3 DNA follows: TGTGCCAGCAGCTTGGGACTAGCTTACGAGCAGTACTTC. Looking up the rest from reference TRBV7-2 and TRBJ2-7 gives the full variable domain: GAGVSQSPSNKVTEKGKDVELRCDPISGHTALYWYRQSLGQGLEFLIYFQGNSAPDKSGLPSDRFSAERTGGSVSTLTIQRTQQEDSAVYLCASSLGLAYEQYFGPGTRLTVT.

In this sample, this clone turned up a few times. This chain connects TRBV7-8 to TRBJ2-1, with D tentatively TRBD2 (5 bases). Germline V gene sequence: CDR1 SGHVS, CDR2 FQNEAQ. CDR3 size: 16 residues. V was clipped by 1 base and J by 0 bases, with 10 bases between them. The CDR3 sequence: CASSLVAGLSYNEQFF. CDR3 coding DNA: TGTGCCAGCAGCTTAGTCGCGGGTCTCTCCTACAATGAGCAGTTCTTC. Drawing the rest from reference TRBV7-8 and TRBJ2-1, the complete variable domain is GAGVSQSPRYKVAKRGQDVALRCDPISGHVSLFWYQQALGQGPEFLTYFQNEAQLDKSGLPSDRFFAERPEGSVSTLKIQRTQQEDSAVYLCASSLVAGLSYNEQFFGPGTRLTVL.

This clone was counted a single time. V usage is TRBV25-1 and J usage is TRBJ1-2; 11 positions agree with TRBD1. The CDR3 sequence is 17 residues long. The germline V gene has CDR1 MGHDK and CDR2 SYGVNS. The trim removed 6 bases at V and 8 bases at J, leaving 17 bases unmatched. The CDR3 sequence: CASSQPGTGGWVEGYTF. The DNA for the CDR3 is TGTGCCAGCAGCCAACCCGGGACAGGGGGTTGGGTGGAAGGCTACACCTTC.

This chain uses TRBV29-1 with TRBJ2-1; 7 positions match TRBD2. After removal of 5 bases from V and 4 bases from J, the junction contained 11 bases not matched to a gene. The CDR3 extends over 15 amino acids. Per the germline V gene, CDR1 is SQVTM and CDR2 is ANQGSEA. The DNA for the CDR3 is TGCAGCGTTTCACGACCCCCTAGCGGATACAATGAGCAGTTCTTC. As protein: CSVSRPPSGYNEQFF.

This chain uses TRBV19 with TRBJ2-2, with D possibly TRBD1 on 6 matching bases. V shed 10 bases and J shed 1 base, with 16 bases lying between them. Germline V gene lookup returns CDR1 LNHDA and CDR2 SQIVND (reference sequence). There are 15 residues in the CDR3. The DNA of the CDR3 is TGTGCCACTAAGCCCCAGGGGCGGAACACCGGGGAGCTGTTTTTT. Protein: CATKPQGRNTGELFF.

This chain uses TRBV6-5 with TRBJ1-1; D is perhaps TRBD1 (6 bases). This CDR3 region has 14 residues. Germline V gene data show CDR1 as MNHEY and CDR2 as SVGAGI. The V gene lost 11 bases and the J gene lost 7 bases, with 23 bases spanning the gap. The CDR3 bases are TGTGCCGCGCTGCCGGGGCAGGGGTATAATGAAGCTTTCTTT. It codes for CAALPGQGYNEAFF.

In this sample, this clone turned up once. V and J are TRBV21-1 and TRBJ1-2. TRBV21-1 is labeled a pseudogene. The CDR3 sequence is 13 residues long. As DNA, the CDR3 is TGTGCCAGCAGCAAAGGGGGGAGGGCCATTTACACCTTC. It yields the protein CASSKGGRAIYTF.

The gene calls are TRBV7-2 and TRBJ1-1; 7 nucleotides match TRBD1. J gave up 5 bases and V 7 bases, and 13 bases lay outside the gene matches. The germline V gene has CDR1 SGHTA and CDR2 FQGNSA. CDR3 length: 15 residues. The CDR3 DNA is TGTGCCAGCAACCCTAAACACAGGGGCTGGACTGAAGCTTTCTTT. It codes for CASNPKHRGWTEAFF. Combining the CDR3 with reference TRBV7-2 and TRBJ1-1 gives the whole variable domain GAGVSQSPSNKVTEKGKDVELRCDPISGHTALYWYRQSLGQGLEFLIYFQGNSAPDKSGLPSDRFSAERTGGSVSTLTIQRTQQEDSAVYLCASNPKHRGWTEAFFGQGTRLTVV.

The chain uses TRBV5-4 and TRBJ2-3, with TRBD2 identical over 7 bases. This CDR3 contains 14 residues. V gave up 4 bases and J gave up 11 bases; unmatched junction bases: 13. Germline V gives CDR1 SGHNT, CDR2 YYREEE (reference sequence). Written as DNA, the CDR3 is TGTGCCAGCAGCCCTTTAGGACTAGGTTATATGCAGTATTTT. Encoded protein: CASSPLGLGYMQYF.

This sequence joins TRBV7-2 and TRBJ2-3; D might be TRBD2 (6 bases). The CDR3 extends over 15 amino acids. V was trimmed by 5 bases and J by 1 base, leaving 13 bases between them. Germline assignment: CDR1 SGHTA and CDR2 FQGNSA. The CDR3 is CASSQERVGTDTQYF. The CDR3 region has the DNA TGTGCCAGCAGCCAGGAGCGGGTGGGCACAGATACGCAGTATTTT. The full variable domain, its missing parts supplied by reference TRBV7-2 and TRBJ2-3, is GAGVSQSPSNKVTEKGKDVELRCDPISGHTALYWYRQSLGQGLEFLIYFQGNSAPDKSGLPSDRFSAERTGGSVSTLTIQRTQQEDSAVYLCASSQERVGTDTQYFGPGTRLTVL.

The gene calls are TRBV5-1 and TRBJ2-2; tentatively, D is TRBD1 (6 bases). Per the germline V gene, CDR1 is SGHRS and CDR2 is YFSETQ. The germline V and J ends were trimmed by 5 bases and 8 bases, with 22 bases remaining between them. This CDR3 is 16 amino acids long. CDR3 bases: TGCGCCAGCAGACCCAGGGCGCAACAGGGTTTGGGGGAGCTGTTTTTT. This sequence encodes CASRPRAQQGLGELFF.

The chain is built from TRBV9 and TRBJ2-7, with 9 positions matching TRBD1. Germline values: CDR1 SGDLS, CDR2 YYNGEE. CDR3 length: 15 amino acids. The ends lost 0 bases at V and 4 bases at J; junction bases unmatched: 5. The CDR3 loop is CASSVAGTGWYEQYF. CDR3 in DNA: TGTGCCAGCAGCGTAGCCGGGACAGGGTGGTACGAGCAGTACTTC.